The present entry profiles one T cell receptor beta chain with its context. The record originates from a study of OX40 agonist ivuxolimab in advanced cancers. Profiled with immunoSEQ multiplex PCR; TCRdb holds only in-frame clones, not every one. The sample lists over 90,000 clones; 85% to 90% were seen once. This CDR3 region has 15 residues. V shed 5 bases, J shed 0 bases, and the junction held 4 bases outside the gene matches. Germline CDR1 reads SGHTA; CDR2 reads FQGNSA. This sequence originates from an adult with an advanced solid tumor such as melanoma, head and neck, liver or kidney cancer. Sequenced material: CD4+ or CD8+ T cells sorted from blood, taken in a trial of the OX40 agonist ivuxolimab. V and J are TRBV7-2 and TRBJ2-7; 10 bases match TRBD2. CDR3 sequence: CASSASSGSSYEQYF. The DNA of the CDR3 is TGTGCCAGCAGCGCTTCTAGCGGGAGCTCCTACGAGCAGTACTTC.